The clone carrying this T cell receptor beta chain occurred a few times. The data were taken from a study of blood T cell repertoires in COVID-19. Across the study: COVID-19 samples collected from the United States, Italy and Spain covered acute and convalescent phases.

Germline V gene lookup returns CDR1 SQVTM and CDR2 ANQGSEA. The CDR3 runs 12 residues. Per the original methods: For nucleated cells, counts were estimated from reference gene primer amplification. This table comes from immunoSEQ multiplex PCR, and its TCRdb copy is limited to in-frame clones, with some not included. V and J calls and clone size are given by that table; D and trimming were obtained from the DNA. The data show 86,000 or so clones, with almost 85% seen just once and 1% to 1.5% held by the top ten. The chain carries TRBV29-1 and TRBJ2-1; 7 bases line up with TRBD1. Source material: peripheral blood. The TCR originated in a woman older than 75 with acute or convalescent COVID-19. The CDR3 DNA follows: TGCGCAGGGACAGACTCCTACAATGAGCAGTTCTTC. Translating it yields CAGTDSYNEQFF.